In its sample, the clone carrying this T cell receptor beta chain was seen a few times. The antigen is undetermined. The entry originates in a study of OX40 agonist ivuxolimab in advanced cancers. Study context: With a range of roughly 20 to 80, age averaged about 59 years, and 70% to 85% were male. Participants could have had prior anti-PD-1, anti-PD-L1 or anti-CTLA-4 therapy, and approximately 40% had some.

Notes on the study in general: Both blood CD4+ and CD8+ T cells showed clonal growth by week 6 at 0.1 to 3.0 mg/kg.

The CDR3 length is 14 residues. Per the germline V gene, CDR1 is SGHVS and CDR2 is FQNEAQ. V dropped 5 bases and J dropped 4; count of bases not matched to a gene: 7. The method was immunoSEQ multiplex PCR; TCRdb's version includes in-frame clones alone and lacks a portion of them. The sample carries tens of thousands of clones, approximately 89% recorded once. This chain links TRBV7-8 with TRBJ1-1, with 7 nucleotides matching TRBD1. Sequenced here: CD4+ or CD8+ T cells sorted from blood, sampled in a trial of the OX40 agonist ivuxolimab. This receptor was obtained from an adult with an advanced solid tumor such as melanoma, head and neck, liver or kidney cancer. CDR3: CASSPGGRSTEAFF. The CDR3 DNA is TGTGCCAGCAGCCCAGGGGGGCGTAGCACTGAAGCTTTCTTT.